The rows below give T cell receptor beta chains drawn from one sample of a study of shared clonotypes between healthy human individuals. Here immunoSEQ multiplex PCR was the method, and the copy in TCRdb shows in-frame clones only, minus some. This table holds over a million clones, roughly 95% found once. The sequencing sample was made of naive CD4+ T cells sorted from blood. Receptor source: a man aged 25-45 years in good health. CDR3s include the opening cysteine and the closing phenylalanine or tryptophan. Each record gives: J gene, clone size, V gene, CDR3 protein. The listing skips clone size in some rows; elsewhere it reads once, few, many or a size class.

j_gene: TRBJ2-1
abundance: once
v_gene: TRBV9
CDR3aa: CASSVGPSGIMNEQFF

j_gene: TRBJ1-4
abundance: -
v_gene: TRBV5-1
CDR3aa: CASSLDRLGGEKLFF

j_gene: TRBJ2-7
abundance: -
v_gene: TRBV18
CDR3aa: CASSPGTVKHEQYF

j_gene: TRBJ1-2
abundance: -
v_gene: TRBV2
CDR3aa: CASRVLRANYGYTF

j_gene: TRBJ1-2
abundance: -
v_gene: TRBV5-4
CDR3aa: CASSSGQAARGYTF

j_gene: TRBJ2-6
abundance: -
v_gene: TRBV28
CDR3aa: CASSPPGRHSGANVLTF

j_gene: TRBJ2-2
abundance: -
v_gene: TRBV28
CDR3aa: CASSFEEASGWVRGRDGGELFF

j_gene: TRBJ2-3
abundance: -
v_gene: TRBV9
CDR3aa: CASSVTPLADTQYF

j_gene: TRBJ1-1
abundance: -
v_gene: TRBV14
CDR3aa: CASSTHPNTEAFF

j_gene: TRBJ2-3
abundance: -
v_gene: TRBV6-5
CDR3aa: CASWSGLAVGDTQYF

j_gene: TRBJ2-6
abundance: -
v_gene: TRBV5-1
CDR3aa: CASSFGSGQGSGANVLTF

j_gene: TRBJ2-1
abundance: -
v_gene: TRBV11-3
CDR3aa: CASSLATGRSYNEQFF

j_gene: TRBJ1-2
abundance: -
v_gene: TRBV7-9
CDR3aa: CASSLEGGFGYTF

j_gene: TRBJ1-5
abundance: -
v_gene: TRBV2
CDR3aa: CASSIKPGQGVPQPQHF

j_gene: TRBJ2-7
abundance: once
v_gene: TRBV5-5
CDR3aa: CASSLGQGGYEQYF

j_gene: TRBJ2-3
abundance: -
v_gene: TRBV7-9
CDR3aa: CASSLLTDTQYF

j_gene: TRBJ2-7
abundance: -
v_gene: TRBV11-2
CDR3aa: CASSLGTGSAYEQYF

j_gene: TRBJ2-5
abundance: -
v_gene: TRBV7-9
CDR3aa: CASSLLETQYF

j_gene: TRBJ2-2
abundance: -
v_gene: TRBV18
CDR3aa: CASSSQNTGELFF

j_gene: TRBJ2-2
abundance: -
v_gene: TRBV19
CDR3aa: CASRWGGELFF

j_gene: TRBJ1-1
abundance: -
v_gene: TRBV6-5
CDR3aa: CASSYGGLNTEAFF

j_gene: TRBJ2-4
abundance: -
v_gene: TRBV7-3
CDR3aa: CASSLTGTAKNIQYF

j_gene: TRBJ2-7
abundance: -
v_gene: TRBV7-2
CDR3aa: CASSFGTPPYEQYF

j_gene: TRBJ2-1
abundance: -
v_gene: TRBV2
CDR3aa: CASSPTSGSAHEQFF

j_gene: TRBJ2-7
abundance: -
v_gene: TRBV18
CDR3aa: CASSRPPYEQYF

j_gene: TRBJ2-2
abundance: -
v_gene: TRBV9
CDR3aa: CASSPKGQIHAGELFF

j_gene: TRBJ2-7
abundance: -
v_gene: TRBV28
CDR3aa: CASSSSGLAEQYF

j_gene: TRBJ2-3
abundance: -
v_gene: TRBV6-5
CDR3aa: CASSYLRTGDTQYF

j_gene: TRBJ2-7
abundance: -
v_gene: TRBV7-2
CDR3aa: CASTLGFREQYF

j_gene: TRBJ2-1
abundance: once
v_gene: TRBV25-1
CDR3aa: CASSEYRTVNNEQFF

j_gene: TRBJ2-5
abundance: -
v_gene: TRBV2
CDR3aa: CASSSHSGGETQYF

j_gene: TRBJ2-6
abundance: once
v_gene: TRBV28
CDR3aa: CASTLGRVGANVLTF

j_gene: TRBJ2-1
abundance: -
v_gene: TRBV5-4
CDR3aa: CASSRDSLSYNEQFF

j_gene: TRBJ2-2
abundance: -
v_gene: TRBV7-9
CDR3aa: CATERTGELFF

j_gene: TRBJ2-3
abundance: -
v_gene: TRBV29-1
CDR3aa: CSLGRGTSTDTQYF

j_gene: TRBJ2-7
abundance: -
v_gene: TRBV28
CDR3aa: CASSHIRQGVSYEQYF

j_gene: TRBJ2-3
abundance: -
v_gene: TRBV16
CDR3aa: CASSQSLIAGVRDTQYF

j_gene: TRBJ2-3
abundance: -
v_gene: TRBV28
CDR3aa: CASSSSGTGERDTQYF

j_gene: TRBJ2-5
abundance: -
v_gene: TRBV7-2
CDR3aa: CASSAEYQETQYF

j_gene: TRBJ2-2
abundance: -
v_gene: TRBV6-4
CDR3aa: CASSSGLRPGELFF

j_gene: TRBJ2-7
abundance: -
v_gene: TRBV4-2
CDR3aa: CASSQERSSGPYEQYF

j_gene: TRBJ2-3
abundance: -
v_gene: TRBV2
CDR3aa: CASGTSGRSTDTQYF